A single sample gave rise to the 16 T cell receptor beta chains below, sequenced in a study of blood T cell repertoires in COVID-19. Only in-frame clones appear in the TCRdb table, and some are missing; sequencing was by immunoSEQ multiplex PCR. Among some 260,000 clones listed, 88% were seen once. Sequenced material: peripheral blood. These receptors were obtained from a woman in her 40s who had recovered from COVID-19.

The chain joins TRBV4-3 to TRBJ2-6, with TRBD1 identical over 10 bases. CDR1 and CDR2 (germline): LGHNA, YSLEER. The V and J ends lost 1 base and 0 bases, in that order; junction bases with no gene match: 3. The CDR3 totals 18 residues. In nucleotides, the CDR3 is TGCGCCAGCAGCCAAGCGGGACAGGGGCGCTCTGGGGCCAACGTCCTGACTTTC. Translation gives CASSQAGQGRSGANVLTF.

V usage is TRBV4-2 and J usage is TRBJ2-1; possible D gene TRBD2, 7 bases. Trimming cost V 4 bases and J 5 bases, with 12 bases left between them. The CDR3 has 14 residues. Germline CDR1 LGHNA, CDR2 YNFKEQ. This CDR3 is CASSPGGLNNEQFF. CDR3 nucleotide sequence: TGTGCCAGCAGCCCCGGGGGGCTCAACAATGAGCAGTTCTTC.

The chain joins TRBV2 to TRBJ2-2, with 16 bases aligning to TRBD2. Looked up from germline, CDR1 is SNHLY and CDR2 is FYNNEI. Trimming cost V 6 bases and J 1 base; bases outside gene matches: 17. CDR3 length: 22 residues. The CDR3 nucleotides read TGTGCCAGCAGGGGGCACGGTGGGACTAGCGGGAGGGTGACCCGGAACACCGGGGAGCTGTTTTTT. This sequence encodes CASRGHGGTSGRVTRNTGELFF.

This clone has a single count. CDR3 sequence reads: CASSPQLGGSYNEQFF. In DNA, the CDR3 is TGTGCCAGCAGCCCCCAACTAGGAGGGTCCTACAATGAGCAGTTCTTC. This chain links TRBV7-9 with TRBJ2-1; tentatively, D is TRBD2 (6 bases). The CDR3 loop spans 16 amino acids. The V end was cut by 5 bases, the J end by 1 base, with 15 bases between. The germline V gene has CDR1 SEHNR and CDR2 FQNEAQ (reference sequence).

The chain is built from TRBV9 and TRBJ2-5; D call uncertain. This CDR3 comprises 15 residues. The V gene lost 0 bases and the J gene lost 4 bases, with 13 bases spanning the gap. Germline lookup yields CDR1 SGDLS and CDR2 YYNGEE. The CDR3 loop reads CASSVGPLGAETQYF. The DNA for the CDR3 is TGTGCCAGCAGCGTAGGCCCTTTGGGCGCAGAGACCCAGTACTTC.

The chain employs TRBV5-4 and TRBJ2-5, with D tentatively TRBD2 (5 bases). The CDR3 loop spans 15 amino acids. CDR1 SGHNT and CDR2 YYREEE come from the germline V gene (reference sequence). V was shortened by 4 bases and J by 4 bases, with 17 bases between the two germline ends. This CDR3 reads CASSAAGRKAETQYF. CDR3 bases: TGTGCCAGCAGCGCTGCGGGCCGCAAAGCAGAGACCCAGTACTTC.

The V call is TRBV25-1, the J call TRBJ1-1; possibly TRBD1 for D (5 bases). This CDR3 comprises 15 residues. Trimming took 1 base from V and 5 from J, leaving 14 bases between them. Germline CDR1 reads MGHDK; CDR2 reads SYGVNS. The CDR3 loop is CASSESGGGTTEAFF. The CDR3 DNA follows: TGTGCCAGCAGTGAATCCGGGGGAGGGACGACTGAAGCTTTCTTT.

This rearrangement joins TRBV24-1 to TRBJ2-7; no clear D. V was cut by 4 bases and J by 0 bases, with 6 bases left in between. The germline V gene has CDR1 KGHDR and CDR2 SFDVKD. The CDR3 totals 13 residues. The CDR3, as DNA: TGTGCCACCAGTGACCCCAGCTCCTACGAGCAGTACTTC. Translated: CATSDPSSYEQYF.

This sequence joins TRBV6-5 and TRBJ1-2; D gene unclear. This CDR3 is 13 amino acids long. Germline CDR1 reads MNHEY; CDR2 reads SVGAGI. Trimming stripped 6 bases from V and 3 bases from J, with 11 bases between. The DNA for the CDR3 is TGTGCCAGCAGCCCCGGCAGCGACTATGGCTACACCTTC. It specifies CASSPGSDYGYTF.

CDR3 DNA: TGCGCCAGCAGCTTGGGACAGGGGGTGGGGTCTCAAGAGACCCAGTACTTC. This gives the protein CASSLGQGVGSQETQYF. The chain is built from TRBV5-1 and TRBJ2-5, with TRBD1 matching 9 bases. Germline V lookup: CDR1 SGHRS, CDR2 YFSETQ. This CDR3 is built from 17 residues. Trimming removed 0 bases from V and 2 bases from J; junction bases left unmatched: 8.

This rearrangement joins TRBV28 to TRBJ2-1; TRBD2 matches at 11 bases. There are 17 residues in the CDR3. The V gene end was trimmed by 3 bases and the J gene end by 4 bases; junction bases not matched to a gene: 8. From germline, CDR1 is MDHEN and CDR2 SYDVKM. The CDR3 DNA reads TGTGCCAGCAGTTTCCCTAGCGGGAGGCAAGGGTACAATGAGCAGTTCTTC. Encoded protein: CASSFPSGRQGYNEQFF.

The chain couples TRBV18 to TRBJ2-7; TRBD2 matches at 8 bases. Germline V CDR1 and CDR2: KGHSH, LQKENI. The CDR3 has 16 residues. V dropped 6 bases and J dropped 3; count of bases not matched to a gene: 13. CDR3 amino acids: CASSPLPGLDLYEQYF. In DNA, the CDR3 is TGTGCCAGCTCGCCCCTACCGGGACTAGACCTCTACGAGCAGTACTTC.

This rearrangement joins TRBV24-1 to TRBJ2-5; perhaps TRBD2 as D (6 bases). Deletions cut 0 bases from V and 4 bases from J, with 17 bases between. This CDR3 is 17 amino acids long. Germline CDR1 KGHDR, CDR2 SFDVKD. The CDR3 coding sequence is TGTGCCACCAGTGATTTGCAAATGGAGGGACCCCGAGAGACCCAGTACTTC. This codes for CATSDLQMEGPRETQYF.

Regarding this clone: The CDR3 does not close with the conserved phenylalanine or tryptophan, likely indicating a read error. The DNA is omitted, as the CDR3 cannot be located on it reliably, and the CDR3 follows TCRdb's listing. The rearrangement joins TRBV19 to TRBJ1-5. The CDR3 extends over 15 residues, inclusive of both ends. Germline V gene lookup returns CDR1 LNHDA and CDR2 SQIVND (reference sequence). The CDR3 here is CASSIGGGTPPPVCC.

The DNA of the CDR3 is TGTGCCAGCAGCTTTGGGGGCCCAGGTGGTGAGCAGTTCTTC. Encoded protein: CASSFGGPGGEQFF. The rearrangement links TRBV7-2 to TRBJ2-1, with D perhaps matching TRBD1 (6 bases). Per the germline V gene, CDR1 is SGHTA and CDR2 is FQGNSA. CDR3 length: 14 residues. Trimming took 3 bases from V and 9 from J, leaving 15 bases between them. Complete variable domain (other parts from reference TRBV7-2 and TRBJ2-1): GAGVSQSPSNKVTEKGKDVELRCDPISGHTALYWYRQSLGQGLEFLIYFQGNSAPDKSGLPSDRFSAERTGGSVSTLTIQRTQQEDSAVYLCASSFGGPGGEQFFGPGTRLTVL.

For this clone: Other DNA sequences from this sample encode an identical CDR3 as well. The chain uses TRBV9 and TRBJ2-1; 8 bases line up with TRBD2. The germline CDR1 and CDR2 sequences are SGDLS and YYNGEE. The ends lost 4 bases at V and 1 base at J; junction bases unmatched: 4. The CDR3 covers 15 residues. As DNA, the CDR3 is TGTGCCAGCAGCCCCAGCGGGAGTTCCTACAATGAGCAGTTCTTC. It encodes CASSPSGSSYNEQFF.